This entry lists 5 T cell receptor beta chains sequenced from one sample in a study of T cells in Graves' hyperthyroidism and ophthalmopathy. The TCR beta CDR3 regions underwent amplification using RNA transcripts as the source. Primed by the HTBI set, a first-round RT-PCR was run on the TCR CDR3. TCRdb redid the calling of the multiplex PCR reads with MiXCR, one entry per CDR3 protein. The table has some 350,000 distinct CDR3 sequences, just under 25% seen once. Sequenced sample: blood. Receptors were obtained from a man aged 50 or older with Graves' hyperthyroidism.

The sample holds a few counts of this clonotype. In nucleotides, the CDR3 is TGCGCCAGCAGCCAGGGGGACCTAGAGACCCAGTACTTC. Its protein is CASSQGDLETQYF. The rearrangement uses TRBV4-1 and TRBJ2-5; D is tentatively TRBD1 or TRBD2 (5 bases each). Germline V gene sequence: CDR1 MGHRA, CDR2 YSYEKL. The CDR3 consists of 13 residues. The ends were cut back, 3 bases at V and 4 bases at J, with 9 bases in the middle.

At least ten counts were recorded for this clonotype. V usage is TRBV11-2 and J usage is TRBJ2-1; D assignment may be TRBD1 or TRBD2 (5 bases each). Trimming left V 5 bases short and J 4 bases short, with 15 bases between. The CDR3 runs to 15 residues. Germline CDR1 reads SGHAT; CDR2 reads FQNNGV. CDR3 loop: CASSPTGRRYNEQFF. The CDR3 bases are TGTGCCAGCAGCCCGACGGGGCGGAGGTACAATGAGCAGTTCTTC.

As for this clonotype: A much larger clonotype is one base distant, so this may be a read error. The chain carries TRBV11-2 and TRBJ2-1, with 8 bases lining up with TRBD2. With 5 bases clipped from V and 0 bases from J, the junction kept 3 bases outside the gene matches. The CDR3 spans 15 residues. Germline V gives CDR1 SGHAT, CDR2 FQNNGV. This CDR3 is CASSTGTSSYNEQFF. Written as DNA, the CDR3 is TGTGCCAGCAGCACCGGGACTAGCTCCTACAATGAGCAGTTCTTC.

This sequence joins TRBV5-1 and TRBJ1-2, with 10 positions matching TRBD1. Germline V gene data show CDR1 as SGHRS and CDR2 as YFSETQ. Trimming removed 4 bases from V and 7 bases from J; junction bases left unmatched: 7. There are 14 residues in the CDR3. The CDR3 bases are TGCGCCAGCAGCCGTTGGGACAGGGGAGTTGGCTACACCTTC. It translates to CASSRWDRGVGYTF. Full variable domain (remainder filled in from reference TRBV5-1 and TRBJ1-2): KAGVTQTPRYLIKTRGQQVTLSCSPISGHRSVSWYQQTPGQGLQFLFEYFSETQRNKGNFPGRFSGRQFSNSRSEMNVSTLELGDSALYLCASSRWDRGVGYTFGSGTRLTVV.

CDR3 loop: CASSSVDRSQPQHF. CDR3 in DNA: TGTGCCAGCAGCAGCGTTGACAGGAGTCAGCCCCAGCATTTT. This chain joins TRBV5-6 and TRBJ1-5; D might be TRBD1 (6 bases). Looked up from germline, CDR1 is SGHDT and CDR2 is YYEEEE. The CDR3 extends over 14 amino acids. V was trimmed by 4 bases and J by 6 bases, leaving 14 bases between them.